This T cell receptor beta chain was sequenced during a study of blood T cell repertoires in COVID-19 (TCRdb year 2020). General notes on the study: Samples from collaborators originated in the United States, Italy and Spain and spanned both the acute and convalescent phases of COVID-19. The samples were drawn from two sources: the first 160 participants of the ongoing ImmuneRACE study, and 1,000 to 1,500 subjects contributed by 6 global collaborators. A freely available public database, intended as a resource for researchers studying the immune response to SARS-CoV-2, is where the repertoires were released. The material from the prospective study consisted of cDNA or gDNA derived from T cells, B-cell-depleted T cells, or PBMCs. Nearly every sample came with metadata listing a de-identified subject ID, COVID-19 status, age in years and sex. The dataset comprised deeply sampled blood TCRbeta repertoires from subjects exposed to, actively infected with, or recovered from COVID-19. HLA class I and class II types, where available, came from metadata supplied by the sample provider rather than from assay-based typing.

The paper as a whole reports these results and caveats: Clinical and demographic metadata were provided uncurated, with the amount varying by source and participant.

The CDR3 runs 16 amino acids, cysteine and phenylalanine included. Only the CDR3 part of the read is kept: 48 bases, read in frame from the first base. From the germline V gene (reference sequence), CDR1 is PRHDT and CDR2 is FYEKMQ. Germline trimming amounts to 3 bases on V and 1 base on J, with 4 as the count of junction bases outside the gene matches. TCRbeta CDR3 regions were amplified from genomic DNA using the immunoSEQ Assay, a bias-controlled multiplex PCR. Per the original workflow: The number of nucleated cells in each sample was estimated by amplification of reference gene primers within the assay. To quantify the absolute abundance of each unique TCRbeta CDR3 rearrangement, sequence reads were collapsed and filtered. For each sample, productive Simpson clonality was calculated by taking the square root of Simpson's diversity index across productive rearrangements. TCRdb limited this immuneACCESS table to in-frame rearrangements with V and J called. A share of clones is missing; checked studies link under half to unresolved V genes, and the rest is unexplained. V and J calls and clone size come straight from that table; D and trimming were deduced from the DNA. This sample is represented by 500,000 to 600,000 clones; 85% to 90% of them were singletons. The ten largest account for roughly 8.3% of the sample.

Comment on this clone: Its antigen has not been determined. Per-base quality was not reported, and no clone a single base away is much larger than it.

In Seattle, one collaborating source enrolled patients while the infection was active and tracked those patients longitudinally over the course of disease. Each collaborating institution followed its own protocols to collect whole blood in K2EDTA tubes. For TCRbeta analysis, collaborators shipped samples as frozen whole blood, isolated PBMCs, or DNA extracted from either of those sample types. This receptor was taken from a woman in her forties or fifties with COVID-19, enrolled during active disease. The sequence joins TRBV13 to TRBJ2-3, with 10 bases matching TRBD1. The sequencing input was peripheral blood. This receptor carries the CDR3 CASSFTGTGGTDTQYF. DNA sequence: TGTGCCAGCAGCTTCACCGGGACAGGGGGCACAGATACGCAGTATTTT.